What follows are 17 T cell receptor beta chains derived from one specimen sequenced in a study of technical replicates of blood from a few donors. Profiled with immunoSEQ multiplex PCR; TCRdb holds only in-frame clones, not every one. The sample has roughly 65,000 clones, more than 75% seen once. The sequenced material came from PBMCs. The origin of the receptors is a human donor in good health. Some clones in this sample may be carry-over from other donors' samples.

Only one count was recorded for this clone. The chain recombines TRBV19 with TRBJ1-5; 8 nucleotides agree with TRBD1. After removal of 5 bases from V and 2 bases from J, the junction contained 8 bases not matched to a gene. CDR3 length: 16 residues. Germline CDR1 LNHDA, CDR2 SQIVND (reference sequence). The CDR3 DNA reads as TGTGCCAGTAGTCGTCAGGGGGCCAGGGGCAATCAGCCCCAGCATTTT. It is translated as CASSRQGARGNQPQHF.

This clone was seen only a few times. The gene calls are TRBV18 and TRBJ2-6; 9 nucleotides match TRBD1. From germline, CDR1 is KGHSH and CDR2 LQKENI. After removal of 3 bases from V and 4 bases from J, the junction contained 7 bases not matched to a gene. CDR3 length equals 17 residues. The CDR3 region has the DNA TGTGCCAGCTCACCTACAGGGGGCGCGAGAGGGGCCAACGTCCTGACTTTC. Its translation: CASSPTGGARGANVLTF.

V gene TRBV2 combines with J gene TRBJ2-2; no reliable D call. Germline loops: CDR1 SNHLY, CDR2 FYNNEI. Trimming took 2 bases from V and 4 from J, leaving 5 bases between them. The CDR3 is 13 amino acids. The CDR3 nucleotides are TGTGCCAGCAGTGAATTCGGCACCGGGGAGCTGTTTTTT. Translated: CASSEFGTGELFF.

The chain is built from TRBV10-3 and TRBJ1-3, with 7 bases fitting TRBD1. Germline V gene lookup returns CDR1 ENHRY and CDR2 SYGVKD. V shed 10 bases and J 9 bases; nucleotides not matched to a gene: 15. This CDR3 has 14 amino acids. CDR3 amino acids: CATRGILPEGTIYF. CDR3 bases: TGTGCCACCAGGGGGATTTTACCGGAGGGCACCATATATTTT.

The gene calls are TRBV27 and TRBJ2-3, with D perhaps TRBD2 (5 bases). V lost 1 base to trimming and J lost 1 base, with 24 bases between them. The CDR3 is 20 amino acids. Germline V CDR1 and CDR2: MNHEY, SMNVEV (reference sequence). The CDR3 here is CASSLWVAGQNSWGTDTQYF. CDR3 coding DNA: TGTGCCAGCAGTTTATGGGTGGCGGGTCAGAATAGCTGGGGCACAGATACGCAGTATTTT.

This clone was found once. V is TRBV7-2 and J is TRBJ2-3, with 8 bases that match TRBD1. Germline loops: CDR1 SGHTA, CDR2 FQGNSA. The CDR3 extends over 13 amino acids. After removal of 8 bases from V and 0 bases from J, the junction contained 1 base not matched to a gene. The CDR3 nucleotides are TGTGCCAGCCACAGGGGGAGCACAGATACGCAGTATTTT. Its protein product is CASHRGSTDTQYF.

This chain joins TRBV30 and TRBJ2-6, with 9 bases aligning to TRBD1. The CDR3 totals 19 residues. V dropped 2 bases and J dropped 4; count of bases not matched to a gene: 15. Germline lookup yields CDR1 GTSNPN and CDR2 SVGIG (reference sequence). The CDR3 coding sequence is TGTGCCTGGAGTACTTTCACAGGGGGCGGCCTGGAGGGGGCCAACGTCCTGACTTTC. Protein sequence: CAWSTFTGGGLEGANVLTF. The full variable domain, with the rest looked up from reference TRBV30 and TRBJ2-6, is SQTIHQWPATLVQPVGSPLSLECTVEGTSNPNLYWYRQAAGRGLQLLFYSVGIGQISSEVPQNLSASRPQDRQFILSSKKLLLSDSGFYLCAWSTFTGGGLEGANVLTFGAGSRLTVL.

This clone was observed once. J is TRBJ1-1 and V is TRBV4-1; TRBD1 aligns across 9 bases. The germline gives CDR1 MGHRA, CDR2 YSYEKL. The CDR3 has 18 residues. V shed 0 bases, J shed 3 bases, and the junction held 11 bases outside the gene matches. The CDR3 spells CASSQDRGQGGWDTEAFF. The CDR3, as DNA: TGCGCCAGCAGCCAAGATAGGGGACAGGGAGGATGGGACACTGAAGCTTTCTTT.

The chain recombines TRBV10-3 with TRBJ2-3; D is perhaps TRBD1 (5 bases). From germline, CDR1 is ENHRY and CDR2 SYGVKD. The CDR3 totals 13 residues. The V end lost 10 bases, the J end lost 2 bases, and 13 bases lay between the germline ends. CDR3: CASAKGLTDTQYF. The CDR3 bases are TGTGCCAGCGCCAAGGGGCTCACAGATACGCAGTATTTT.

This clone was picked up a small number of times. CDR3 amino acids: CASSLGQGHQPQHF. In nucleotides, the CDR3 is TGTGCCAGCAGCTTGGGACAGGGCCATCAGCCCCAGCATTTT. The V and J genes are TRBV5-6 and TRBJ1-5; 7 bases are shared with TRBD1. CDR1 is SGHDT, CDR2 YYEEEE, per germline. Trimming cost V 0 bases and J 5 bases; bases outside gene matches: 2. CDR3 size: 14 residues. The full variable domain, its missing parts supplied by reference TRBV5-6 and TRBJ1-5, is DAGVTQSPTHLIKTRGQQVTLRCSPKSGHDTVSWYQQALGQGPQFIFQYYEEEERQRGNFPDRFSGHQFPNYSSELNVNALLLGDSALYLCASSLGQGHQPQHFGDGTRLSIL.

This clone was observed at least ten times. The gene calls are TRBV6-4 and TRBJ2-7; D is possibly TRBD1 (5 bases). There are 15 residues in the CDR3. CDR1 and CDR2 (germline): MRHNA, SNTAGT. The V gene lost 8 bases and the J gene lost 4 bases, with 21 bases spanning the gap. CDR3 loop: CASAFLDSPGYEQYF. The CDR3 DNA sequence: TGTGCCAGCGCGTTCTTAGACAGTCCAGGATACGAGCAGTACTTC.

This clone was recorded a few times. This sequence joins TRBV6-9 and TRBJ1-5, with 8 bases aligning to TRBD1. J lost 6 bases, V lost 3 bases, and 7 bases had no gene match. The CDR3 extends over 15 amino acids. Germline V gives CDR1 MNHGY, CDR2 SVAAGI. This CDR3 reads CASSYYGQGSQPQHF. DNA for the CDR3: TGTGCCAGCAGTTACTACGGACAGGGTAGTCAGCCCCAGCATTTT.

The CDR3 loop is CASTYWTGATDTQYF. The DNA of the CDR3 is TGTGCCAGCACCTACTGGACAGGGGCCACAGATACGCAGTATTTT. The chain joins TRBV2 to TRBJ2-3, with 9 positions matching TRBD1. The CDR3 covers 15 residues. From germline, CDR1 is SNHLY and CDR2 FYNNEI. V shed 7 bases and J 2 bases; nucleotides not matched to a gene: 7.

The chain joins TRBV9 to TRBJ2-7; 8 bases align to TRBD2. Per the germline V gene, CDR1 is SGDLS and CDR2 is YYNGEE. V shed 0 bases, J shed 3 bases, and the junction held 5 bases outside the gene matches. The CDR3 extends over 15 amino acids. The DNA for the CDR3 is TGTGCCAGCAGCGTAGAAGCGGGAGTTCGCTACGAGCAGTACTTC. Amino acids: CASSVEAGVRYEQYF.

This chain uses TRBV13 with TRBJ2-5; D ambiguous. Trimming cost V 5 bases and J 1 base, with 8 bases left between them. From germline, CDR1 is PRHDT and CDR2 FYEKMQ (reference sequence). The length of the CDR3 is 13 residues. Written as DNA, the CDR3 is TGTGCCAGCAGCGGGCTCAGCCAAGAGACCCAGTACTTC. This gives the protein CASSGLSQETQYF.

The rearrangement joins TRBV27 to TRBJ2-7, with 8 positions matching TRBD1. With 1 base clipped from V and 6 bases from J, the junction kept 5 bases outside the gene matches. CDR3 size: 14 residues. CDR1 MNHEY and CDR2 SMNVEV come from the germline V gene (reference sequence). CDR3 in DNA: TGTGCCAGCAGTTTATGGACAGGGATCCGCGAGCAGTACTTC. Amino acid sequence: CASSLWTGIREQYF.

The chain joins TRBV27 to TRBJ2-3; 7 positions agree with TRBD2. Trimming at V came to 3 bases and at J to 3 bases, leaving 9 bases not matched to a gene. Germline CDR1 is MNHEY and CDR2 is SMNVEV (reference sequence). The CDR3 covers 16 residues. CDR3 in amino acids: CASSFSGLDPTDTQYF. The CDR3 coding sequence is TGTGCCAGCAGTTTTTCAGGACTAGATCCGACAGATACGCAGTATTTT.